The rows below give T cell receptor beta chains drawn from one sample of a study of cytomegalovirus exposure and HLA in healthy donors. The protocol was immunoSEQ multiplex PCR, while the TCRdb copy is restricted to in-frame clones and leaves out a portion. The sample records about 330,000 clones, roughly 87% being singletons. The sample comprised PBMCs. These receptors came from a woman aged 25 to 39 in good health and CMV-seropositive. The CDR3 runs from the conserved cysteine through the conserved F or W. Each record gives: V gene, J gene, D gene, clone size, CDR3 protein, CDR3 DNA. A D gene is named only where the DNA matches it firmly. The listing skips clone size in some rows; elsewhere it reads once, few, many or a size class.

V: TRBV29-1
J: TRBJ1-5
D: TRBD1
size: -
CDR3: CSVKTQGEYPNQPQHF
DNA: TGCAGCGTAAAAACACAGGGGGAGTACCCCAATCAGCCCCAGCATTTT

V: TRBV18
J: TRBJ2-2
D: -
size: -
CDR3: CASSTENTGELFF
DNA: TGTGCCAGCTCGACAGAAAACACCGGGGAGCTGTTTTTT

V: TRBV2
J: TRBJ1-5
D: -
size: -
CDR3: CASRETGSGNQPQHF
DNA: TGTGCCAGCAGAGAAACAGGGAGTGGCAATCAGCCCCAGCATTTT

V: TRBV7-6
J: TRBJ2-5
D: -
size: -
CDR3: CASSLEGLQETQYF
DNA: TGTGCCAGCAGCTTAGAGGGACTCCAAGAGACCCAGTACTTC

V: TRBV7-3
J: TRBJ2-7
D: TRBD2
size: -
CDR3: CASGTGTSLEQYF
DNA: TGTGCCAGCGGAACCGGGACTAGTCTCGAGCAGTACTTC

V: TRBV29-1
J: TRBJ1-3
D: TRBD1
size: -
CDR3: CSVPGGSGNTIYF
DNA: TGCAGCGTCCCAGGGGGCTCTGGAAACACCATATATTTT

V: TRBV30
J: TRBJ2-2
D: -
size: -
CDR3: CAWRYTGELFF
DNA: TGTGCCTGGAGGTACACCGGGGAGCTGTTTTTT

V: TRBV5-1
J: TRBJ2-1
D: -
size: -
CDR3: CASTPEGRRNEQFF
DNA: TGCGCCAGCACCCCGGAGGGGAGGAGGAATGAGCAGTTCTTC

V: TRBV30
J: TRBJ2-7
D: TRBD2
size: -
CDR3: CAWSVRSSGRYSYEQYF
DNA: TGTGCCTGGAGTGTACGGTCTAGCGGACGTTACTCCTACGAGCAGTACTTC

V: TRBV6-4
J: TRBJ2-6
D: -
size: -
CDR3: CASKMQGSGANVLTF
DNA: TGTGCCAGCAAGATGCAGGGGTCTGGGGCCAACGTCCTGACTTTC

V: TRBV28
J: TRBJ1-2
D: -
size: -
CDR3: CASSPGSQGFNGYTF
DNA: TGTGCCAGCAGTCCAGGGTCACAGGGTTTCAATGGCTACACCTTC

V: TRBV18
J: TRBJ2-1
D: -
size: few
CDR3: CASSPTGNLGEQFF
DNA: TGTGCCAGCTCACCAACAGGGAACCTTGGTGAGCAGTTCTTC

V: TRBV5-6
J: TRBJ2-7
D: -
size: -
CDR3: CASSLLGTSKSGYEQYF
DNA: TGTGCCAGCAGCTTGCTCGGGACATCCAAGTCAGGCTACGAGCAGTACTTC

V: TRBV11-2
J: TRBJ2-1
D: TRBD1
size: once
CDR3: CASSLAIGTDMFF
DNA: TGTGCCAGCAGCTTAGCTATCGGGACAGATATGTTCTTC

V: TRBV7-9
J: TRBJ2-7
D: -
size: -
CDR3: CASSLDLIYNEQYF
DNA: TGTGCCAGCAGCCTAGACCTTATTTACAACGAGCAGTACTTC

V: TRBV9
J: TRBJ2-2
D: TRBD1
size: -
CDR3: CASSGGQGSTGELFF
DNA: TGTGCCAGCAGCGGAGGACAGGGGAGCACCGGGGAGCTGTTTTTT

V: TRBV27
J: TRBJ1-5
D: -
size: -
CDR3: CASSFYSNQPQHF
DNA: TGTGCCAGCAGTTTCTATAGCAATCAGCCCCAGCATTTT

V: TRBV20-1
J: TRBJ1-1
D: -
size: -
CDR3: CSALSGEAFF
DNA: TGCAGTGCTCTATCCGGTGAAGCTTTCTTT

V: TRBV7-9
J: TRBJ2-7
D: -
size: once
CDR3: CASSLSVGRGDEQYF
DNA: TGTGCCAGCAGCTTATCAGTTGGCAGGGGGGACGAGCAGTACTTC

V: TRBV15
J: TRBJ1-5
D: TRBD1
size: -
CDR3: CATSRTGGDQPQHF
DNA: TGTGCCACCAGCAGGACAGGGGGTGATCAGCCCCAGCATTTT

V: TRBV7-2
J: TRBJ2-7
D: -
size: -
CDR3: CASSLGVEVYEQYF
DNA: TGTGCCAGCAGCTTAGGTGTGGAAGTGTACGAGCAGTACTTC

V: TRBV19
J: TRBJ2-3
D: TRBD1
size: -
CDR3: CASSPGTGGADTQYF
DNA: TGTGCCAGTAGCCCCGGGACAGGGGGCGCAGATACGCAGTATTTT

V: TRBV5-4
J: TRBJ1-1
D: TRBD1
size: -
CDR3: CASSSRDRVGTEAFF
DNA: TGTGCCAGCAGCTCGAGAGACAGGGTCGGCACTGAAGCTTTCTTT

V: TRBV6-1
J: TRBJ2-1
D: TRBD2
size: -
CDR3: CASSETGGRSNEQFF
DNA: TGTGCCAGCAGTGAAACGGGGGGGCGGTCCAATGAGCAGTTCTTC

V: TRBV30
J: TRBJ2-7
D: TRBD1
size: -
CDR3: CAWSAGQFDEQYF
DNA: TGTGCCTGGAGTGCGGGACAGTTTGACGAGCAGTACTTC

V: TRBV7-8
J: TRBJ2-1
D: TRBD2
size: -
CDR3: CASSQGTSGSYNEQFF
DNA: TGTGCCAGCAGCCAAGGGACTAGCGGTTCCTACAATGAGCAGTTCTTC

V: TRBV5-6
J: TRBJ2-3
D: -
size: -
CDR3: CASSFTTAISTDTQYF
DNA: TGTGCCAGCAGCTTTACGACAGCGATTAGCACAGATACGCAGTATTTT

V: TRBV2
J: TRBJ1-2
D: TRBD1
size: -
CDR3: CASSESSTGGTSGYTF
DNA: TGTGCCAGCAGTGAATCTTCGACAGGGGGAACATCTGGCTACACCTTC

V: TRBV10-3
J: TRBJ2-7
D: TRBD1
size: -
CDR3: CATIPDRAYEQYF
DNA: TGTGCCACCATCCCGGACAGGGCCTACGAGCAGTACTTC

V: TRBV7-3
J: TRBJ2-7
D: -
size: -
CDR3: CASSRGSSYEQYF
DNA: TGTGCCAGCTCCCGGGGGTCGTCCTACGAGCAGTACTTC

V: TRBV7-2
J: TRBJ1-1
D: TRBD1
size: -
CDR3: CASSDRQGIYTEAFF
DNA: TGTGCCAGCAGCGACCGACAGGGGATTTACACTGAAGCTTTCTTT

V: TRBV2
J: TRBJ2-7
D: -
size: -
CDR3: CASGPGVSEQYF
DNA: TGTGCCAGCGGGCCAGGGGTGAGCGAGCAGTACTTC

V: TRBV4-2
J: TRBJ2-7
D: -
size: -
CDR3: CASSQGDRSREQYF
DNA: TGTGCCAGCAGCCAAGGGGACCGCAGTAGAGAGCAGTACTTC

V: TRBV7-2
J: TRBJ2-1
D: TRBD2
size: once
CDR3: CASSSPGLVGGRDEQFF
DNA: TGTGCCAGCAGCTCACCGGGACTAGTAGGAGGGAGGGATGAGCAGTTCTTC

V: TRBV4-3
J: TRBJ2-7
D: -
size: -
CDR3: CASSQDFRGSYEQYF
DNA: TGCGCCAGCAGCCAAGATTTCCGGGGGTCCTACGAGCAGTACTTC

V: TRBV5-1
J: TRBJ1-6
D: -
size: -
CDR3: CASSLGVGDSPLHF
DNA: TGCGCCAGCAGCTTGGGGGTTGGGGATTCACCCCTCCACTTT

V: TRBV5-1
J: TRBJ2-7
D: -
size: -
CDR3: CASSLLTQVPGEQYF
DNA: TGCGCCAGCAGCTTGTTGACACAGGTCCCCGGCGAGCAGTACTTC

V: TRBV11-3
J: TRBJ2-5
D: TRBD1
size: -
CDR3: CASSLRTGGQETQYF
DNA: TGTGCCAGCAGCTTGCGCACAGGGGGCCAAGAGACCCAGTACTTC

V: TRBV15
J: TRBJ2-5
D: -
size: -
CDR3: CATSRASETQYF
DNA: TGTGCCACCAGCAGAGCCAGTGAGACCCAGTACTTC